This T cell receptor beta chain was recorded in a study of T cells after yellow fever vaccination. This clonotype showed up just a few times. As yet, its antigen is unknown. TCRdb re-called the 5' RACE reads through MiXCR, storing one row per CDR3 protein. The sample comprises some 320,000 distinct CDR3 sequences, 8.7% of which are singletons, and 3% to 3.5% rests with the top ten. The V segment lost 1 base and the J segment 1 base; nucleotides outside the gene matches: 3. The germline CDR1 and CDR2 sequences are MGHRA and YSYEKL. This CDR3 has 16 residues. Study-level points and caveats: One caveat is that FACS-sorted repertoires could contain abundant clonotypes contaminating from the bulk population. The study found a weaker secondary response that peaked faster, day 5 versus 15.

This specimen consisted of CD4+ T cells sorted from PBMCs, obtained 5 days after the yellow fever booster vaccination. The sequence came from a man aged 18 to 35 who received the YFV17D yellow fever vaccine. J is TRBJ1-1 and V is TRBV4-1; TRBD1 matches at 10 bases. The CDR3 here is CASSQGQGARNTEAFF. CDR3 nucleotides: TGCGCCAGCAGCCAAGGACAGGGGGCTCGGAACACTGAAGCTTTCTTT.